One sample yielded the 12 T cell receptor beta chains listed below, sequenced in a study of blood T cell repertoires in COVID-19. Measured with immunoSEQ multiplex PCR; TCRdb has only the in-frame clones, and not every one. This sample has more than 200,000 clones; around 86% occur once, and the top ten carry roughly 5%. The sample consisted of peripheral blood. Every receptor here comes from a woman in her fifties or sixties with COVID-19, enrolled during active disease.

This clone was seen once. The chain joins TRBV5-4 to TRBJ2-3, with 13 bases aligning to TRBD2. The CDR3 contains 17 residues. CDR1 and CDR2 from the germline V gene are SGHNT and YYREEE (reference sequence). The ends lost 4 bases at V and 9 bases at J; junction bases unmatched: 14. CDR3 loop: CASSLGGRTSGSGTQYF. The CDR3 region has the DNA TGTGCCAGCAGCCTTGGGGGCAGGACTAGCGGGAGTGGAACGCAGTATTTT.

This clone has just one count. J is TRBJ2-1 and V is TRBV7-2, with a weak D call TRBD2 (5 bases). CDR3 length: 14 amino acids. The V gene lost 1 base and the J gene lost 9 bases, with 13 bases spanning the gap. The germline gives CDR1 SGHTA, CDR2 FQGNSA. The CDR3 DNA follows: TGTGCCAGCAGCTTAGAACTAGTGTATCTTGAGCAGTTCTTC. Encoded protein: CASSLELVYLEQFF.

The rearrangement uses TRBV5-6 and TRBJ1-1, with 7 bases matching TRBD1. Trimming removed 0 bases from V and 6 bases from J; junction bases left unmatched: 14. Per germline, CDR1 SGHDT and CDR2 YYEEEE. CDR3 size: 17 residues. CDR3 in DNA: TGTGCCAGCAGCTTGGTGCAGGGGGGACCCGGGCAAGCTGAAGCTTTCTTT. It is translated as CASSLVQGGPGQAEAFF. The full variable domain, in which reference TRBV5-6 and TRBJ1-1 provide the parts outside the CDR3, is DAGVTQSPTHLIKTRGQQVTLRCSPKSGHDTVSWYQQALGQGPQFIFQYYEEEERQRGNFPDRFSGHQFPNYSSELNVNALLLGDSALYLCASSLVQGGPGQAEAFFGQGTRLTVV.

This clone was recorded only once. This chain joins TRBV5-1 and TRBJ1-1; no definite D call. Germline V gene lookup returns CDR1 SGHRS and CDR2 YFSETQ. V lost 0 bases and J 5 bases, leaving 5 bases between the germline ends. This CDR3 spans 12 amino acids. For the CDR3, the DNA is TGCGCCAGCAGCTTGGTCGGGACTGAAGCTTTCTTT. It encodes CASSLVGTEAFF. Drawing the rest from reference TRBV5-1 and TRBJ1-1, the complete variable domain is KAGVTQTPRYLIKTRGQQVTLSCSPISGHRSVSWYQQTPGQGLQFLFEYFSETQRNKGNFPGRFSGRQFSNSRSEMNVSTLELGDSALYLCASSLVGTEAFFGQGTRLTVV.

This CDR3 is CSVGGRENYGYTF. In DNA, the CDR3 is TGCAGCGTAGGGGGCCGCGAAAACTATGGCTACACCTTC. The genes are TRBV29-1 and TRBJ1-2, with 7 bases matching TRBD1. Unmatched junction bases numbered 6, after V lost 6 bases and J lost 2 bases. Germline lookup yields CDR1 SQVTM and CDR2 ANQGSEA. The CDR3 contains 13 residues.

This chain uses TRBV5-5 with TRBJ1-4; D is unclear. The CDR3 runs 15 residues. Germline lookup yields CDR1 SGHKS and CDR2 YYEKEE (reference sequence). V was trimmed by 3 bases and J by 5 bases, leaving 14 bases between them. CDR3 residues: CASSSQRGGNEKLFF. In DNA form, the CDR3 reads TGTGCCAGCAGCTCCCAGAGAGGAGGGAATGAAAAACTGTTTTTT.

The J gene is TRBJ2-5, the V gene TRBV29-1, with 13 bases lining up with TRBD2. Losses at the gene ends were 5 bases for V and 4 bases for J; bases not matched to a gene: 4. This CDR3 contains 14 residues. Germline V gene lookup returns CDR1 SQVTM and CDR2 ANQGSEA. The CDR3 bases are TGCAGCGTTTCGACTAGCGGGAGGCCAGAGACCCAGTACTTC. Amino acid sequence: CSVSTSGRPETQYF.

The J gene is TRBJ1-2, the V gene TRBV10-3; TRBD1 might be the D (5 bases). V was pared by 2 bases and J by 2 bases, with 9 bases between. The CDR3 sequence is 14 residues long. Per the germline V gene, CDR1 is ENHRY and CDR2 is SYGVKD. CDR3 coding DNA: TGTGCCATCAGTGAGCAGGGTCTGAACTATGGCTACACCTTC. It is translated as CAISEQGLNYGYTF.

V gene TRBV28 combines with J gene TRBJ2-5, with TRBD1 matching over 10 bases. The CDR3 loop spans 19 amino acids. The trim removed 2 bases at V and 5 bases at J, leaving 17 bases unmatched. Per the germline V gene, CDR1 is MDHEN and CDR2 is SYDVKM. In DNA form, the CDR3 reads TGTGCCAGCAGTTTACAAGCGGTGTGGGGGGACAGGGGTTTGGAGACCCAGTACTTC. It codes for CASSLQAVWGDRGLETQYF.

The CDR3, as DNA: TGCGCCAGCAGCTTGGTTCAGGGGCGCACCGGGGAGCTGTTTTTT. It yields the protein CASSLVQGRTGELFF. This chain uses TRBV5-1 with TRBJ2-2; TRBD1 is a possible D gene (6 bases). CDR1 SGHRS and CDR2 YFSETQ come from the germline V gene. V shed 0 bases and J shed 4 bases, with 10 bases lying between them. This CDR3 spans 15 amino acids. Supplemented by reference TRBV5-1 and TRBJ2-2, the full variable domain reads KAGVTQTPRYLIKTRGQQVTLSCSPISGHRSVSWYQQTPGQGLQFLFEYFSETQRNKGNFPGRFSGRQFSNSRSEMNVSTLELGDSALYLCASSLVQGRTGELFFGEGSRLTVL.

The chain has TRBV30 and TRBJ2-2; D not resolved. V lost 3 bases and J lost 0, with 8 bases in between. CDR1 GTSNPN and CDR2 SVGIG come from the germline V gene (reference sequence). This CDR3 is 14 amino acids long. Here the CDR3 reads CAWRIRSNTGELFF. In DNA form, the CDR3 reads TGTGCCTGGAGGATCAGGTCGAACACCGGGGAGCTGTTTTTT.

J is TRBJ2-4 and V is TRBV7-2, with TRBD1 as a possible D gene (6 bases). Trimming removed 5 bases from V and 0 bases from J, with 14 bases in between. Germline values: CDR1 SGHTA, CDR2 FQGNSA. CDR3 length: 16 residues. The CDR3 region has the DNA TGTGCCAGCAGCCCGGACAGACTTGTAGCCAAAAACATTCAGTACTTC. It is translated as CASSPDRLVAKNIQYF.